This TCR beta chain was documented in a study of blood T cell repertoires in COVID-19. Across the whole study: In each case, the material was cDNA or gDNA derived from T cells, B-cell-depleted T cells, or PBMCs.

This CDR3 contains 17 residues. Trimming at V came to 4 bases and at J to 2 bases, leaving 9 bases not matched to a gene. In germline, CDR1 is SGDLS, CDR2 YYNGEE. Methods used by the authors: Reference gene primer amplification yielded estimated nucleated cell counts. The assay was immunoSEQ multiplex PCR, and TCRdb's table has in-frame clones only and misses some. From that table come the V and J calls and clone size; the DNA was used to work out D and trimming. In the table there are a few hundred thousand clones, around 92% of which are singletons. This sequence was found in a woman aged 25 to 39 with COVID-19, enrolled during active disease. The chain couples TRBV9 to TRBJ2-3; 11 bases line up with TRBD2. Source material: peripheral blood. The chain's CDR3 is CASSPPLAGGHTDTQYF. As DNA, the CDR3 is TGTGCCAGCAGCCCCCCCCTAGCGGGGGGACACACAGATACGCAGTATTTT.